The rows below give T cell receptor beta chains drawn from one sample of a study of blood T cells in healthy people across ages. One entry per CDR3 protein results from TCRdb running MiXCR on the 5' RACE reads. The sample consists of about 800,000 distinct CDR3 sequences, 20% to 30% of them appearing once. This sample also belongs to another study, concerning T cells of mothers and their children.

The material sequenced was blood. These receptor sequences come from a boy under 18 in good health. Each CDR3 is given without its conserved first and last residue. Size is omitted from some rows. Given values are once, few, many or a class for expanded clones.

V gene: TRBV5-1; CDR3 length: 14; clone size: few; CDR3 protein: ASSLDSPGTLDELF
V gene: TRBV29-1; CDR3 length: 8; clone size: many; CDR3 protein: SVDTDTQY
V gene: TRBV5-1; CDR3 length: 15; clone size: NA; CDR3 protein: ASSPPGAISGANVLT
V gene: TRBV29-1; CDR3 length: 14; clone size: few; CDR3 protein: SVEIAGRAGYNEQF
V gene: TRBV7-3; CDR3 length: 12; clone size: NA; CDR3 protein: ASSLMGASEIQY
V gene: TRBV3-1; CDR3 length: 14; clone size: NA; CDR3 protein: ASSQDMAGGGNEQF
V gene: TRBV4-3; CDR3 length: 13; clone size: many; CDR3 protein: ASSQGGTEDNEQF
V gene: TRBV15; CDR3 length: 15; clone size: few; CDR3 protein: ATSRDGPSNLYNEQF
V gene: TRBV2; CDR3 length: 10; clone size: NA; CDR3 protein: ASLGQGKTQY
V gene: TRBV7-2; CDR3 length: 13; clone size: NA; CDR3 protein: ASSLAVTGSYEQY
V gene: TRBV29-1; CDR3 length: 12; clone size: few; CDR3 protein: SVSQGPHQETQY
V gene: TRBV20-1; CDR3 length: 9; clone size: NA; CDR3 protein: SASLHDGYT
V gene: TRBV5-1; CDR3 length: 14; clone size: few; CDR3 protein: ASSLWTRQAQETQY
V gene: TRBV5-1; CDR3 length: 14; clone size: few; CDR3 protein: ASSLSGQGINYGYT
V gene: TRBV7-2; CDR3 length: 13; clone size: NA; CDR3 protein: ASSPGTGTGQPQH
V gene: TRBV5-1; CDR3 length: 12; clone size: NA; CDR3 protein: ASSGGGVGETHY
V gene: TRBV28; CDR3 length: 12; clone size: few; CDR3 protein: AVSGETYNSPLH
V gene: TRBV5-1; CDR3 length: 9; clone size: many; CDR3 protein: ASSFGDTQY
V gene: TRBV29-1; CDR3 length: 14; clone size: NA; CDR3 protein: SVEAWASSSYNEQF
V gene: TRBV4-1; CDR3 length: 14; clone size: few; CDR3 protein: ASSQESEKRNYEQY
V gene: TRBV2; CDR3 length: 12; clone size: NA; CDR3 protein: ASRGDGTYNEQF
V gene: TRBV6-1; CDR3 length: 13; clone size: NA; CDR3 protein: ASSEEVAGGTEAF
V gene: TRBV6-6; CDR3 length: 13; clone size: few; CDR3 protein: ASSYVGGPRREQY
V gene: TRBV13; CDR3 length: 13; clone size: many; CDR3 protein: ASSLGGTGDYEQY
V gene: TRBV20-1; CDR3 length: 10; clone size: NA; CDR3 protein: SAGVGDTEAF
V gene: TRBV7-2; CDR3 length: 15; clone size: NA; CDR3 protein: ASSSGQGVVGNQPQH
V gene: TRBV6-1; CDR3 length: 12; clone size: NA; CDR3 protein: ASSERQGVYGYT
V gene: TRBV6-5; CDR3 length: 15; clone size: few; CDR3 protein: ASSSRLIGRPQNIQY
V gene: TRBV27; CDR3 length: 11; clone size: few; CDR3 protein: ASSSISTDTQY
V gene: TRBV20-1; CDR3 length: 11; clone size: NA; CDR3 protein: SAPTRLDTEAF
V gene: TRBV20-1; CDR3 length: 11; clone size: many; CDR3 protein: SARRKDNSPLH
V gene: TRBV13; CDR3 length: 10; clone size: NA; CDR3 protein: ASSAQGIEAF
V gene: TRBV2; CDR3 length: 13; clone size: few; CDR3 protein: ASRSEGAPSYEQY
V gene: TRBV5-6; CDR3 length: 18; clone size: few; CDR3 protein: ASSQLLLGQVRSGANVLT
V gene: TRBV29-1; CDR3 length: 11; clone size: NA; CDR3 protein: SIFSGQGVEQF
V gene: TRBV12-3/TRBV12-4; CDR3 length: 11; clone size: few; CDR3 protein: ASRETGATEAF
V gene: TRBV5-1; CDR3 length: 11; clone size: few; CDR3 protein: ASSSDRDDTQY
V gene: TRBV7-8; CDR3 length: 13; clone size: NA; CDR3 protein: ASSLATVYTGELF
V gene: TRBV5-1; CDR3 length: 13; clone size: many; CDR3 protein: ASSSNSAASYEQY
V gene: TRBV7-8; CDR3 length: 13; clone size: NA; CDR3 protein: ASSLAPAGDVTQY
V gene: TRBV21-1; CDR3 length: 13; clone size: NA; CDR3 protein: ASSKSHDGTDTQY
V gene: TRBV11-2; CDR3 length: 13; clone size: NA; CDR3 protein: ASSVGHGMVETQY
V gene: TRBV12-3/TRBV12-4; CDR3 length: 14; clone size: NA; CDR3 protein: ASGTPPAGSHNTQF
V gene: TRBV7-9; CDR3 length: 12; clone size: many; CDR3 protein: ASSFSRDEDTQY
V gene: TRBV29-1; CDR3 length: 13; clone size: NA; CDR3 protein: SVEARGRSSYEQY
V gene: TRBV27; CDR3 length: 11; clone size: many; CDR3 protein: ASSLGGTGELF
V gene: TRBV6-2/TRBV6-3; CDR3 length: 12; clone size: few; CDR3 protein: ASKQQGDTGELS
V gene: TRBV7-9; CDR3 length: 13; clone size: NA; CDR3 protein: ASSPRTDERETQY
V gene: TRBV25-1; CDR3 length: 9; clone size: few; CDR3 protein: ASIEYETQY
V gene: TRBV14; CDR3 length: 13; clone size: NA; CDR3 protein: ASSQRSGSWYEQY
V gene: TRBV20-1; CDR3 length: 14; clone size: few; CDR3 protein: SAGGGRLRANYGYT